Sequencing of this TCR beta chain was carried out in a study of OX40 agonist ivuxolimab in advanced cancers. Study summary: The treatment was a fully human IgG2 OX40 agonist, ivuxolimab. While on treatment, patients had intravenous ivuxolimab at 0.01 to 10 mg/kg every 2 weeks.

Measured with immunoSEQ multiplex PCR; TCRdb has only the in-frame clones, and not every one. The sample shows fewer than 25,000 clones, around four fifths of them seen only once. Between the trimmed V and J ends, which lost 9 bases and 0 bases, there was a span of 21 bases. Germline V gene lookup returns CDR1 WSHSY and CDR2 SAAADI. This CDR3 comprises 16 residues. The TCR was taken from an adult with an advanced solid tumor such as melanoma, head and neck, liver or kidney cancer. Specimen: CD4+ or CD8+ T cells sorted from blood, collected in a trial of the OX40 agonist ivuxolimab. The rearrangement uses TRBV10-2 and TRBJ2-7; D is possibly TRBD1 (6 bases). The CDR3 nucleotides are TGCGCCAGTTCCCCGAAACAGGGCCGAAGCTCCTACGAGCAGTACTTC. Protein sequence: CASSPKQGRSSYEQYF.